Sequencing of this TCR beta chain was carried out in a study of technical replicates of blood from a handful of donors. Germline V gives CDR1 SGHRS, CDR2 YFSETQ. Trimming removed 0 bases from V and 4 bases from J, with 12 bases in between. The CDR3 covers 15 residues. The method was immunoSEQ multiplex PCR; TCRdb's version includes in-frame clones alone and lacks a portion of them. The data contain 70,000 to 95,000 clones, about 97% of them singletons. The chain has TRBV5-1 and TRBJ2-3; the D gene is possibly TRBD2 (6 bases). This receptor was taken from a human donor in good health. The sample consisted of T cells isolated from PBMCs. The CDR3 DNA follows: TGCGCCAGCAGCTTGGCTGGGGGGAGCGCAGATACGCAGTATTTT. This codes for CASSLAGGSADTQYF.